This TCR beta chain originates from a study of T cells after yellow fever vaccination. CDR1 and CDR2 (germline): MNHEY, SVGAGI. This CDR3 has 11 amino acids. Trimming pared 8 bases from V and 8 bases from J, leaving 10 bases between. A single record per CDR3 protein comes from TCRdb applying MiXCR to the 5' RACE reads. Among around 250,000 distinct CDR3 sequences listed, roughly 7.2% were seen once. Source: CD4+ T cells sorted from PBMCs, taken 15 days after the yellow fever booster vaccination. The TCR was taken from a young man who received the YFV17D yellow fever vaccine. The chain employs TRBV6-5 and TRBJ2-1, with TRBD2 as a possible D gene (5 bases). DNA for the CDR3: TGTGCCAGCCGGGATCTTGATGAGCAGTTCTTC. It specifies CASRDLDEQFF.